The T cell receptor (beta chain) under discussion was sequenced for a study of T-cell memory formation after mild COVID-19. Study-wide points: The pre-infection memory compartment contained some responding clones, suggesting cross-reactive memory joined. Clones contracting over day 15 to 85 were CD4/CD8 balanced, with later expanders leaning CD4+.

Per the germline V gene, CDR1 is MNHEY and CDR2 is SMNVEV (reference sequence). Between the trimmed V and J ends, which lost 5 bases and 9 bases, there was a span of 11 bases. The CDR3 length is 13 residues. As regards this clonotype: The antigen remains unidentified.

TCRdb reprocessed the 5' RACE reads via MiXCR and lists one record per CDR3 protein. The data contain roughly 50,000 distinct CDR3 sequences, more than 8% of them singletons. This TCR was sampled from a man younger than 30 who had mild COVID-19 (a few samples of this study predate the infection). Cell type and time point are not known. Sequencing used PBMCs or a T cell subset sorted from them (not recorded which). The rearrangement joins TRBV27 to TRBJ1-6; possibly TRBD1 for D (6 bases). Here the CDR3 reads CASSNRVTSPLHF. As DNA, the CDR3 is TGTGCCAGCAGTAACAGGGTGACTTCACCCCTCCACTTT.